This is a list of T cell receptor beta chains from one sample in a study of CD8+CD57+ T cells in acquired aplastic anemia. One entry per CDR3 protein results from TCRdb running MiXCR on the reads. The sample holds around 430,000 distinct CDR3 sequences; around a third are singletons and the top ten take less than 0.85%. The sequencing sample was made of sorted CD4+, CD8+, or CD8+CD57+ T cells (not recorded which) from PBMCs. The receptors originated from a human donor with aplastic anemia. Each CDR3 is given with its conserved first and last residue. The D gene is left open where the match is weak. Rows give clone size only sometimes, using once, few, many, or a class for an expanded clone.

CDR3 length: 13; D gene: TRBD1; J gene: TRBJ2-7; V gene: TRBV7-2; clone size: many; CDR3 protein: CASSSDRGHEQYF; CDR3 DNA: TGTGCCAGCAGCTCGGACAGGGGCCACGAGCAGTACTTC
CDR3 length: 15; D gene: .; J gene: TRBJ1-2; V gene: TRBV6-1; clone size: few; CDR3 protein: CASSPQTGTDYGYTF; CDR3 DNA: TGTGCCAGCAGTCCTCAAACCGGGACGGACTATGGCTACACCTTC
CDR3 length: 16; D gene: TRBD2; J gene: TRBJ2-5; V gene: TRBV7-2; clone size: many; CDR3 protein: CASSPRGLAGQETQYF; CDR3 DNA: TGTGCCAGCAGCCCTAGGGGGCTAGCGGGGCAAGAGACCCAGTACTTC
CDR3 length: 17; D gene: .; J gene: TRBJ2-3; V gene: TRBV7-2; clone size: .; CDR3 protein: CASSLEGTASSTDTQYF; CDR3 DNA: TGTGCCAGCAGCTTAGAAGGCACAGCGTCTAGCACAGATACGCAGTATTTT
CDR3 length: 13; D gene: TRBD1; J gene: TRBJ2-7; V gene: TRBV10-3; clone size: .; CDR3 protein: CAISKRQGGEQYF; CDR3 DNA: TGTGCCATCAGTAAACGACAGGGTGGGGAGCAGTACTTC
CDR3 length: 13; D gene: .; J gene: TRBJ1-5; V gene: TRBV19; clone size: many; CDR3 protein: CASSTTGNQPQHF; CDR3 DNA: TGTGCCAGTAGTACGACAGGTAATCAGCCCCAGCATTTT
CDR3 length: 17; D gene: .; J gene: TRBJ2-7; V gene: TRBV7-2; clone size: many; CDR3 protein: CASSRGPAAKGTNEQYF; CDR3 DNA: TGTGCCAGCAGCCGGGGCCCAGCGGCGAAAGGTACCAACGAGCAGTACTTC
CDR3 length: 19; D gene: TRBD1; J gene: TRBJ2-2; V gene: TRBV3-1; clone size: .; CDR3 protein: CASSQAAGQGPSKGGELFF; CDR3 DNA: TGTGCCAGCAGCCAAGCTGCGGGACAGGGCCCCTCAAAGGGCGGGGAGCTGTTTTTT
CDR3 length: 15; D gene: TRBD2; J gene: TRBJ2-7; V gene: TRBV15; clone size: .; CDR3 protein: CATSRTGGTIYEQYF; CDR3 DNA: TGTGCCACCAGCAGGACGGGGGGGACGATCTACGAGCAGTACTTC
CDR3 length: 12; D gene: .; J gene: TRBJ2-7; V gene: TRBV25-1; clone size: .; CDR3 protein: CASSIRHGEQYF; CDR3 DNA: TGTGCCAGCAGTATTCGACACGGCGAGCAGTACTTC
CDR3 length: 14; D gene: .; J gene: TRBJ1-4; V gene: TRBV7-2; clone size: .; CDR3 protein: CASSPRHLNEKLFF; CDR3 DNA: TGTGCCAGCTCGCCCCGCCACCTTAATGAAAAACTGTTTTTT
CDR3 length: 13; D gene: .; J gene: TRBJ2-1; V gene: TRBV7-2; clone size: .; CDR3 protein: CASSPIPTAGRFF; CDR3 DNA: TGTGCCAGCAGCCCGATACCAACCGCCGGGCGGTTCTTC
CDR3 length: 15; D gene: .; J gene: TRBJ1-2; V gene: TRBV4-2; clone size: few; CDR3 protein: CASSEAGTGYYGYTF; CDR3 DNA: TGTGCCAGCAGCGAAGCCGGGACGGGTTACTATGGCTACACCTTC
CDR3 length: 15; D gene: TRBD2; J gene: TRBJ2-2; V gene: TRBV7-2; clone size: .; CDR3 protein: CASSQSGGVPGELFF; CDR3 DNA: TGTGCCAGCAGCCAAAGCGGGGGAGTTCCCGGGGAGCTGTTTTTT
CDR3 length: 13; D gene: .; J gene: TRBJ1-5; V gene: TRBV6-1; clone size: .; CDR3 protein: CASRAVPNQPQHF; CDR3 DNA: TGTGCCAGCAGGGCAGTGCCCAATCAGCCCCAGCATTTT
CDR3 length: 15; D gene: TRBD1; J gene: TRBJ1-3; V gene: TRBV9; clone size: .; CDR3 protein: CARKMTGRYGNTIYF; CDR3 DNA: TGTGCCAGGAAAATGACAGGGCGTTATGGAAACACCATATATTTT
CDR3 length: 12; D gene: .; J gene: TRBJ2-7; V gene: TRBV2; clone size: .; CDR3 protein: CASIGLQYEQYF; CDR3 DNA: TGTGCCAGCATCGGATTACAGTACGAGCAGTACTTC
CDR3 length: 15; D gene: TRBD2; J gene: TRBJ2-7; V gene: TRBV6-5; clone size: few; CDR3 protein: CASSYSSGGAYEQYF; CDR3 DNA: TGTGCCAGCAGTTACAGTAGCGGGGGGGCCTACGAGCAGTACTTC
CDR3 length: 15; D gene: TRBD1; J gene: TRBJ1-5; V gene: TRBV19; clone size: .; CDR3 protein: CASRSDRGHNQPQHF; CDR3 DNA: TGTGCCAGCAGATCGGACAGGGGCCACAATCAGCCCCAGCATTTT
CDR3 length: 14; D gene: TRBD1; J gene: TRBJ1-2; V gene: TRBV4-2; clone size: .; CDR3 protein: CASSQEGQFYGYTF; CDR3 DNA: TGTGCCAGCAGCCAAGAGGGACAGTTCTATGGCTACACCTTC
CDR3 length: 14; D gene: TRBD1; J gene: TRBJ1-6; V gene: TRBV7-2; clone size: many; CDR3 protein: CASSLGTVNSPLHF; CDR3 DNA: TGTGCCAGCAGCTTGGGGACAGTTAATTCACCCCTCCACTTT
CDR3 length: 14; D gene: .; J gene: TRBJ1-2; V gene: TRBV5-5; clone size: .; CDR3 protein: CASSSPQINYGYTF; CDR3 DNA: TGTGCCAGCAGCTCCCCTCAGATAAACTATGGCTACACCTTC